This TCR beta chain was captured in a study of shared clonotypes between healthy human individuals. Across the study: Each donor's CD4 naive and CD4 memory cells filled three plates apiece, CD8 naive two, and CD8 memory one. Findings and caveats of the study: In this cohort, only blood was sampled, and tissue repertoires likely differ.

Only in-frame clones appear in the TCRdb table, and some are missing; sequencing was by immunoSEQ multiplex PCR. The sample contains 2 million to 2.5 million clones, less than 95% of which appear only once. V was shortened by 1 base and J by 3 bases, with 6 bases between the two germline ends. CDR1 SEHNR and CDR2 FQNEAQ come from the germline V gene (reference sequence). The CDR3 length is 13 residues. Comments on this clone: Its target is not known. Other DNA sequences in the same sample also yield this CDR3.

CD8 cells regarded as naive lacked CD45RO, were positively chosen for CCR7, and omitted terminally differentiated effector memory CD45RA+ cells. The chain couples TRBV7-9 to TRBJ1-1; D unresolved. The receptor comes from a man between 18 and 29 years old in good health. The specimen sequenced was naive CD8+ T cells sorted from blood. The CDR3 nucleotides read TGTGCCAGCAGCTTAGTGGGAGACACTGAAGCTTTCTTT. It yields the protein CASSLVGDTEAFF.